A selection of T cell receptor beta chains follows, all from one sample in a study of blood T cell repertoires in COVID-19. Only in-frame clones appear in the TCRdb table, and some are missing; sequencing was by immunoSEQ multiplex PCR. The repertoire has tens of thousands of clones, roughly nine tenths of them found once; the top ten carry around 3.3%. Sequenced: PBMCs or T cells enriched from blood (not recorded which). The receptors derive from a woman between 45 and 60 years old who had recovered from COVID-19. Each CDR3 is given with its conserved first and last residue. The order of the fields is V gene, D gene, clone size, J gene, CDR3 protein, CDR3 DNA. A D gene is named only where the DNA matches it firmly. Rows may omit the clone size; those that give it use once, few, many or a size class.

V gene: TRBV7-2; D gene: -; clone size: -; J gene: TRBJ1-5; CDR3 protein: CASSLVGVGNQPQHF; CDR3 DNA: TGTGCCAGCAGCTTAGTCGGGGTGGGCAATCAGCCCCAGCATTTT
V gene: TRBV7-9; D gene: -; clone size: -; J gene: TRBJ1-6; CDR3 protein: CASSLMAPGYNSPLHF; CDR3 DNA: TGTGCCAGCAGCTTAATGGCCCCAGGGTATAATTCACCCCTCCACTTT
V gene: TRBV7-6; D gene: TRBD2; clone size: -; J gene: TRBJ2-5; CDR3 protein: CASSLGSGSNQETQYF; CDR3 DNA: TGTGCCAGCAGCTTGGGTAGCGGGAGCAACCAAGAGACCCAGTACTTC
V gene: TRBV19; D gene: TRBD2; clone size: -; J gene: TRBJ2-1; CDR3 protein: CASSPRTSGEQFF; CDR3 DNA: TGTGCCAGTAGTCCTAGGACTAGCGGGGAGCAGTTCTTC
V gene: TRBV6-4; D gene: -; clone size: -; J gene: TRBJ2-1; CDR3 protein: CASSDQEGSYNEQFF; CDR3 DNA: TGTGCCAGCAGTGACCAGGAGGGGTCCTACAATGAGCAGTTCTTC
V gene: TRBV7-2; D gene: -; clone size: -; J gene: TRBJ2-1; CDR3 protein: CASSPRLSYNEQFF; CDR3 DNA: TGTGCCAGCAGCCCCAGGCTTTCCTACAATGAGCAGTTCTTC
V gene: TRBV7-9; D gene: TRBD2; clone size: -; J gene: TRBJ2-3; CDR3 protein: CASSFLAGGLDTQYF; CDR3 DNA: TGTGCCAGCAGCTTTCTAGCGGGGGGGCTCGATACGCAGTATTTT
V gene: TRBV5-5; D gene: -; clone size: -; J gene: TRBJ2-4; CDR3 protein: CASSLQAGNYKNIQYF; CDR3 DNA: TGTGCCAGCAGCTTGCAGGCCGGGAATTACAAAAACATTCAGTACTTC
V gene: TRBV30; D gene: TRBD1; clone size: few; J gene: TRBJ1-4; CDR3 protein: CACRDRRNEKLFF; CDR3 DNA: TGTGCCTGCCGGGACAGACGTAATGAAAAACTGTTTTTT
V gene: TRBV7-9; D gene: TRBD1; clone size: once; J gene: TRBJ2-7; CDR3 protein: CASSSAGGPSFYEQYF; CDR3 DNA: TGTGCCAGCAGCTCCGCAGGGGGACCTTCGTTCTACGAGCAGTACTTC
V gene: TRBV12-5; D gene: -; clone size: -; J gene: TRBJ1-6; CDR3 protein: CASGLVVSNSPLHF; CDR3 DNA: TGTGCTAGTGGTTTGGTAGTCAGTAATTCACCCCTCCACTTT
V gene: TRBV28; D gene: TRBD1; clone size: -; J gene: TRBJ1-2; CDR3 protein: CASSLGDRPNYGYTF; CDR3 DNA: TGTGCCAGCAGTTTAGGGGACAGACCTAACTATGGCTACACCTTC
V gene: TRBV6-5; D gene: -; clone size: -; J gene: TRBJ2-7; CDR3 protein: CASRGSVPSQGEQYF; CDR3 DNA: TGTGCCAGCAGGGGGTCAGTGCCGTCTCAGGGCGAGCAGTACTTC
V gene: TRBV20-1; D gene: -; clone size: -; J gene: TRBJ1-6; CDR3 protein: CSASSPGVYNSPLHF; CDR3 DNA: TGCAGTGCTAGTAGCCCAGGGGTATATAATTCACCCCTCCACTTT
V gene: TRBV28; D gene: TRBD1; clone size: -; J gene: TRBJ2-6; CDR3 protein: CASSGLGTGSSGANVLTF; CDR3 DNA: TGTGCCAGCAGCGGACTCGGGACAGGCAGCTCTGGGGCCAACGTCCTGACTTTC
V gene: TRBV18; D gene: TRBD1; clone size: -; J gene: TRBJ1-4; CDR3 protein: CASSPPGTVNEKLFF; CDR3 DNA: TGTGCCAGCTCACCACCGGGGACAGTTAATGAAAAACTGTTTTTT
V gene: TRBV1; D gene: -; clone size: -; J gene: TRBJ2-7; CDR3 protein: CTSSQVIAGVLHEQYF; CDR3 DNA: TGCACCAGCAGCCAAGTTATAGCGGGAGTTCTCCACGAGCAGTACTTC
V gene: TRBV19; D gene: -; clone size: -; J gene: TRBJ1-5; CDR3 protein: CASKKEGAYSNQPQHF; CDR3 DNA: TGTGCCAGTAAAAAGGAGGGCGCTTATAGCAATCAGCCCCAGCATTTT
V gene: TRBV6-1; D gene: -; clone size: -; J gene: TRBJ2-6; CDR3 protein: CASSEAPGVAGANVLTF; CDR3 DNA: TGTGCCAGCAGTGAAGCTCCCGGGGTAGCTGGGGCCAACGTCCTGACTTTC
V gene: TRBV6-5; D gene: TRBD1; clone size: -; J gene: TRBJ2-7; CDR3 protein: CASSPSGTGAEQYF; CDR3 DNA: TGTGCCAGCAGCCCCTCCGGGACAGGGGCCGAGCAGTACTTC